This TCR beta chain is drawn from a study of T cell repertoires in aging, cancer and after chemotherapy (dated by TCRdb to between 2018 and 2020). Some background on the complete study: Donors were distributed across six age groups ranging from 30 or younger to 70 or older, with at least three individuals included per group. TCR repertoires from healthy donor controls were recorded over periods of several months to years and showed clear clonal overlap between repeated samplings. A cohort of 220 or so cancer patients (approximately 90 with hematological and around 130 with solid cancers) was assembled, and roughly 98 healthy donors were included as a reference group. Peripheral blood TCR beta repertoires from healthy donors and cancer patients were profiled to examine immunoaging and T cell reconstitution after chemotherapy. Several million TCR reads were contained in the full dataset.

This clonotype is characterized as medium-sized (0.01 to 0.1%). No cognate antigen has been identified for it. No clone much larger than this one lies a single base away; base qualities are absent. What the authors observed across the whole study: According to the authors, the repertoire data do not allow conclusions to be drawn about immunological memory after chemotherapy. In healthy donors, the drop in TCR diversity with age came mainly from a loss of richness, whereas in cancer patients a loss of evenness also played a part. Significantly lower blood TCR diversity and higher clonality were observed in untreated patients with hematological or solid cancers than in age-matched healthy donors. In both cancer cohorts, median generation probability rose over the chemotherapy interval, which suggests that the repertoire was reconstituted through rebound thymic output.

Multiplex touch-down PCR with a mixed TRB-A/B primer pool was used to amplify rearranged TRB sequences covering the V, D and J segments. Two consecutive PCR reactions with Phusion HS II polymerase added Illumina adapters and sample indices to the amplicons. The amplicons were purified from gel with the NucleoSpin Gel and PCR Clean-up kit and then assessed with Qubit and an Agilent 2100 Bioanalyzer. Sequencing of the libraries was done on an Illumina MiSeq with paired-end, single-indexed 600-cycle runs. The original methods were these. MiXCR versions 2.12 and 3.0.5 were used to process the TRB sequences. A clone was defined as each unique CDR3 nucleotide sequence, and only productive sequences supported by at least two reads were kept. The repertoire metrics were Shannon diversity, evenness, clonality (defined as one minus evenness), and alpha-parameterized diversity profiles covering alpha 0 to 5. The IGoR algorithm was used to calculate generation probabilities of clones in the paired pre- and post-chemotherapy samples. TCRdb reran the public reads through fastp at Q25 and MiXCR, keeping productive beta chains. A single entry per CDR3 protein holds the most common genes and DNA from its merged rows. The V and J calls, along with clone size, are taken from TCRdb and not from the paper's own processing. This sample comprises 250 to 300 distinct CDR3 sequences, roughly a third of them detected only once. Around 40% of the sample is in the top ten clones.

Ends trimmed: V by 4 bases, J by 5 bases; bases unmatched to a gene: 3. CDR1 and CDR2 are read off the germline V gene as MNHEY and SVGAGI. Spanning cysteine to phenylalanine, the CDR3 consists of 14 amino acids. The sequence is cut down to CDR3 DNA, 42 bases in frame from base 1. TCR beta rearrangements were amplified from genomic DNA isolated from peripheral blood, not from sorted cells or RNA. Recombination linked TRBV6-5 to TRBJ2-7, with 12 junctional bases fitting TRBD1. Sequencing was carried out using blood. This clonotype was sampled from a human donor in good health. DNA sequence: TGTGCCAGCAGTTGGGGGACAGGGGGCAACGAGCAGTACTTC. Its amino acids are CASSWGTGGNEQYF.